These 27 T cell receptor beta chains came from one sample sequenced in a study of breast tumors, draining lymph nodes, adjacent tissues. TCRdb reprocessed the multiplex PCR reads with MiXCR, giving one entry per CDR3 protein. Among approximately 170,000 distinct CDR3 sequences listed, around a third were seen once. Breast cancer patients provided tissue from their axillary draining lymph nodes. The sample taken for sequencing was axillary lymph node tissue. Source of these receptors: a female donor with breast cancer. Some clones in this sample may be carry-over from other donors' samples.

In its sample, this clonotype was seen a few times. A much more abundant neighbour one base away suggests this may be a read error. This rearrangement joins TRBV20-1 to TRBJ1-5; 10 nucleotides line up with TRBD1. The CDR3 length is 14 residues. V lost 1 base and J lost 7; bases outside the gene matches: 4. From germline, CDR1 is DFQATT and CDR2 SNEGSKA (reference sequence). CDR3 coding DNA: TGCAGTGCTAGAGCCCCGGGACAGGGGCAGCCCCAGCATTTT. As protein: CSARAPGQGQPQHF.

In this sample, this clonotype turned up many times. V is TRBV7-8 and J is TRBJ2-7; D is perhaps TRBD1 (5 bases). CDR3 length equals 14 residues. CDR1 is SGHVS, CDR2 FQNEAQ, per germline. Trimming took 3 bases from V and 1 from J, leaving 10 bases between them. This CDR3 is CASSFQGPSYEQYF. CDR3 in DNA: TGTGCCAGCAGCTTTCAGGGTCCTTCCTACGAGCAGTACTTC.

The chain's CDR3 is CASSQSSGRANEQFF. The DNA for the CDR3 is TGTGCCAGCAGCCAAAGTAGCGGGAGGGCCAATGAGCAGTTCTTC. The J gene is TRBJ2-1, the V gene TRBV4-2, with 11 positions matching TRBD2. Germline CDR1 LGHNA, CDR2 YNFKEQ. The V gene end was trimmed by 2 bases and the J gene end by 6 bases; junction bases not matched to a gene: 3. The CDR3 has 15 residues.

This clonotype was picked up a small number of times. J is TRBJ2-1 and V is TRBV3-1, with 7 positions matching TRBD2. This CDR3 is built from 20 residues. The trim removed 0 bases at V and 4 bases at J, leaving 18 bases unmatched. Germline CDR1 is LGHDT and CDR2 is YNNKEL (reference sequence). DNA for the CDR3: TGTGCCAGCAGCCAAGAGACTAGGAGACTAGCTTTTTGGTCGTACAATGAGCAGTTCTTC. It translates to CASSQETRRLAFWSYNEQFF.

Many counts were recorded for this clonotype. The chain couples TRBV4-1 to TRBJ2-7; 7 bases line up with TRBD2. The germline CDR1 and CDR2 sequences are MGHRA and YSYEKL. Trimming removed 4 bases from V and 5 bases from J; junction bases left unmatched: 14. CDR3 length equals 16 residues. CDR3: CASSPGGGLAAHEQYF. Written as DNA, the CDR3 is TGCGCCAGCAGCCCAGGCGGGGGACTGGCGGCCCACGAGCAGTACTTC.

The table lists this clonotype with many counts. The junction does not match germline at one end; this may be a read error. J is TRBJ2-5 and V is TRBV5-6; D perhaps matches TRBD2 (7 bases). Per germline, CDR1 SGHDT and CDR2 YYEEEE. The CDR3 runs 13 residues. The CDR3 DNA sequence: TGTGCCAGCAGCTTGGGTCCTACGGGGGGCCACAACTTC. Translation: CASSLGPTGGHNF.

The chain couples TRBV7-3 to TRBJ2-3; D is perhaps TRBD1 or TRBD2 (6 bases each). CDR3 length equals 16 residues. V was trimmed by 10 bases and J by 0 bases, leaving 20 bases between them. Germline V gene data show CDR1 as SGHTA and CDR2 as FQGTGA. In DNA form, the CDR3 reads TGTGCCAACAGTGCTAGGGGGGCCCCTAGCACAGATACGCAGTATTTT. Encoded protein: CANSARGAPSTDTQYF.

This clonotype was counted only a few times. The V call is TRBV6-1, the J call TRBJ1-5; 10 nucleotides agree with TRBD1. CDR3 size: 17 residues. V was pared by 6 bases and J by 2 bases, with 10 bases of the junction left unmatched. From germline, CDR1 is MNHNS and CDR2 SASEGT. The DNA of the CDR3 is TGTGCCAGCAGCCGAGGGGGTGGACAGGGGGGCAATCAGCCCCAGCATTTT. Residues: CASSRGGGQGGNQPQHF.

This clonotype was observed at least ten times. The CDR3 bases are TGTGCCAGCAGCTTAAGAGGACAGGGGGCGTATGAGCAGTTCTTC. It yields the protein CASSLRGQGAYEQFF. The V and J genes are TRBV11-3 and TRBJ2-1; 11 bases match TRBD1. Germline CDR1 reads SGHNT; CDR2 reads YENEEA. This CDR3 has 15 amino acids. V dropped 2 bases and J dropped 8; count of bases not matched to a gene: 5.

Worth noting for this clonotype: The CDR3 does not close with the conserved phenylalanine or tryptophan, likely indicating a read error. The limits of the CDR3 on the DNA are not certain, so only TCRdb's listed CDR3 is given. The J gene is TRBJ2-1, the V gene TRBV15. The germline V gene encodes CDR1 LNHNV and CDR2 YYDKDF (reference sequence). The CDR3 numbers 10 amino acids, ends counted. CDR3 sequence reads: CATSRDTVTS.

Concerning this clonotype: This may arise from a read error, as a much more abundant clone is one base away. Given the absence of the conserved phenylalanine or tryptophan at the CDR3 end, a read error is likely. The chain's CDR3 is CASSPRQTSYEQYL. The CDR3 DNA reads TGTGCCAGCAGCCCCCGACAGACCTCCTACGAGCAGTACCTC. This chain links TRBV7-9 with TRBJ2-7, with a tentative D call TRBD1 (5 bases). The CDR3 extends over 14 amino acids. Trimming took off 5 bases at V and 0 bases at J, with 11 bases between the two ends. From germline, CDR1 is SEHNR and CDR2 FQNEAQ (reference sequence).

Remarks on this clonotype: A much larger clone lies one base from this, so it may be a read error. The CDR3 end shows no conserved phenylalanine or tryptophan, and so a read error is likely. The chain carries TRBV7-9 and TRBJ1-3, with TRBD1 matching 7 bases. This CDR3 region has 16 residues. Germline loops: CDR1 SEHNR, CDR2 FQNEAQ (reference sequence). The V and J ends lost 5 bases and 2 bases, in that order; junction bases with no gene match: 9. In nucleotides, the CDR3 is TGTGCCAGCAGCCGAAGACAGGGAACCCCTGGAAACACCATATATCTT. As protein: CASSRRQGTPGNTIYL.

As regards this clonotype: It may be a read error: a sequence one base away is much more abundant. V and J are TRBV11-3 and TRBJ1-2, with a possible D match to TRBD1 (5 bases). This CDR3 is built from 17 residues. In germline, CDR1 is SGHNT, CDR2 YENEEA. V lost 8 bases, J lost 4 bases, and 26 bases lay in between. CDR3 nucleotides: TGTGCCAGCGGCCAGACATGGGGGGTCCCAGACTTCTATGGCTACACCTTC. Its translation is CASGQTWGVPDFYGYTF. Combining the CDR3 with reference TRBV11-3 and TRBJ1-2 gives the whole variable domain EAGVVQSPRYKIIEKKQPVAFWCNPISGHNTLYWYLQNLGQGPELLIRYENEEAVDDSQLPKDRFSAERLKGVDSTLKIQPAELGDSAVYLCASGQTWGVPDFYGYTFGSGTRLTVV.

This clonotype showed up many times. This rearrangement joins TRBV4-1 to TRBJ1-2; possible D gene TRBD1, 5 bases. Germline CDR1 is MGHRA and CDR2 is YSYEKL. Between the trimmed V and J ends, which lost 0 bases and 3 bases, there was a span of 8 bases. The CDR3 is 14 residues long. CDR3 nucleotides: TGCGCCAGCAGCCAAGAACCGGGGGACTATGGCTACACCTTC. Amino acids: CASSQEPGDYGYTF.

In its sample, this clonotype was seen many times. The genes are TRBV7-2 and TRBJ2-5; 14 positions match TRBD2. V gave up 3 bases and J gave up 2 bases; unmatched junction bases: 5. Per the germline V gene, CDR1 is SGHTA and CDR2 is FQGNSA. CDR3 size: 17 residues. CDR3 region: CASSFGLAGGRQETQYF. The CDR3 DNA sequence: TGTGCCAGCAGCTTCGGACTAGCGGGAGGTCGGCAAGAGACCCAGTACTTC.

This clonotype was recorded many times. The V gene is TRBV5-5, the J gene TRBJ1-3, with D maybe TRBD1 (6 bases). Trimming removed 0 bases at V and 0 bases at J, with 10 bases between. The V gene's germline CDR1 is SGHKS and CDR2 YYEKEE (reference sequence). This CDR3 is 16 amino acids long. The CDR3 loop is CASSLDQGYSGNTIYF. The CDR3 bases are TGTGCCAGCAGCTTGGACCAGGGGTACTCTGGAAACACCATATATTTT.

This clonotype was recorded a few times. A read error may be the cause here, since a much bigger clone is one base away. J is TRBJ1-2 and V is TRBV9; the D is unclear. Germline V gene data show CDR1 as SGDLS and CDR2 as YYNGEE. This CDR3 is built from 13 residues. CDR3 coding DNA: TGTGCCAGCAGCGTAGGGGGTATCTATGGCTACGCCTTC. Translating it yields CASSVGGIYGYAF.

The rearrangement joins TRBV7-9 to TRBJ2-5; maybe TRBD2 (6 bases). Germline V gene data show CDR1 as SEHNR and CDR2 as FQNEAQ (reference sequence). Deletions cut 2 bases from V and 5 bases from J, with 12 bases between. The CDR3 is made up of 14 amino acids. For the CDR3, the DNA is TGTGCCAGCAGCTTAATGGCGGGGACCGAGACCCAGTACTTC. Translating gives CASSLMAGTETQYF.

This clonotype was counted at least ten times. The V call is TRBV5-8, the J call TRBJ2-5; D ambiguous. The CDR3 sequence is 13 residues long. Germline-derived CDR1 and CDR2 are SGHTS and YDEGEE. With 6 bases removed from V and 3 bases from J, the gap between germline ends came to 12 bases. The CDR3 DNA follows: TGTGCCAGCACAAAAGGCCGGGAAGAGACCCAGTACTTC. Translating it yields CASTKGREETQYF.

The chain is built from TRBV15 and TRBJ1-2, with a possible D match to TRBD1 (5 bases). Germline V gene lookup returns CDR1 LNHNV and CDR2 YYDKDF (reference sequence). The ends were cut back, 3 bases at V and 8 bases at J, with 13 bases in the middle. CDR3 length: 13 residues. Here the CDR3 DNA reads TGTGCCACCAGCAGGCCCAGGGCGGAAGGCTACACCTTC. Protein sequence: CATSRPRAEGYTF.

To note about this clonotype: A read error may explain this, as a much larger clone is one base away. Likely a read error: the CDR3 ends without its conserved phenylalanine or tryptophan. CDR3 protein: CASSLVEGLTDTQYL. In DNA form, the CDR3 reads TGTGCCAGCAGCTTAGTGGAGGGATTAACAGATACGCAGTATCTT. The rearrangement joins TRBV7-2 to TRBJ2-3; D is possibly TRBD2 (6 bases). The CDR3 spans 15 residues. V was cut by 1 base and J by 3 bases, with 11 bases left in between. Germline lookup yields CDR1 SGHTA and CDR2 FQGNSA.

The chain combines TRBV20-1 with TRBJ2-6; tentative D call: TRBD2 (5 bases). Per germline, CDR1 DFQATT and CDR2 SNEGSKA (reference sequence). V was trimmed by 2 bases and J by 4 bases, leaving 9 bases between them. This CDR3 has 14 residues. The CDR3 loop is CSARRSGGANVLTF. CDR3 DNA: TGCAGTGCTAGAAGGTCGGGGGGGGCCAACGTCCTGACTTTC.

A note on this clonotype: At one of its ends the junction is not consistent with the germline gene, which may arise from a read error. The chain joins TRBV7-8 to TRBJ1-5; 9 nucleotides align to TRBD1. The CDR3 consists of 9 residues. Looked up from germline, CDR1 is SGHVS and CDR2 is FQNEAQ. The CDR3 sequence: CASSRDRVF. The CDR3, as DNA: TGTGCCAGCAGCCGGGACAGGGTGTTT.

For this clonotype: Just one base apart from a much larger clone, this may be a read error. CDR3 sequence reads: CASSFPPSGGTRGPQYF. CDR3 DNA sequence: TGTGCCAGCAGCTTCCCACCTAGCGGGGGAACCCGGGGGCCCCAGTACTTC. The chain links TRBV7-6 to TRBJ2-5; 10 bases map to TRBD2. Trimming removed 3 bases from V and 9 bases from J; junction bases left unmatched: 16. CDR1 SGHVS and CDR2 FNYEAQ come from the germline V gene. This CDR3 region has 17 residues.

About this clonotype: This sequence may be a read error, since a much larger clone differs from it by one base. The genes are TRBV6-6 and TRBJ2-3, with D perhaps matching TRBD2 (5 bases). The germline V gene has CDR1 MNHNY and CDR2 SVGAGI (reference sequence). Trimming cost V 4 bases and J 0 bases, with 14 bases left between them. The CDR3 is 16 residues long. The CDR3 nucleotides read TGTGCCAGCAGTTGCGGAGAGGGCGGAAGCACAGATACGCAGTATTTT. Its translation: CASSCGEGGSTDTQYF.

This clonotype was counted at least ten times. The CDR3: CSARDLGTGELFF. CDR3 sequence (DNA): TGCAGTGCTAGAGATCTTGGGACCGGGGAGCTGTTTTTT. The rearrangement joins TRBV20-1 to TRBJ2-2; D unresolved. This CDR3 has 13 amino acids. Trimming stripped 0 bases from V and 5 bases from J, with 7 bases between. CDR1 and CDR2 (germline): DFQATT, SNEGSKA (reference sequence).

With regard to this clonotype: One base away lies a much larger clone, so this may be a sequencing read error. The chain joins TRBV30 to TRBJ2-3; D remains unclear. CDR1 is GTSNPN, CDR2 SVGIG, per germline (reference sequence). Trimming removed 4 bases from V and 5 bases from J, with 13 bases in between. The CDR3 is made up of 13 amino acids. The CDR3 nucleotides read TGTGCCTGGAACGGTCTGGTTGGAGATACGCAGTATTTT. Its translation is CAWNGLVGDTQYF.